One and the same sample provided the 26 T cell receptor beta chains below, sequenced in a study of blood T cell repertoires in COVID-19. Sequenced by immunoSEQ multiplex PCR; TCRdb stores in-frame clones only, minus some. In the table there are 190,000 or so clones, around four fifths of which are singletons. Sequenced input: peripheral blood. Every receptor here comes from a man in his 60s with COVID-19, enrolled during active disease.

The J gene is TRBJ2-3, the V gene TRBV10-2; D is uncertain. The V gene lost 4 bases and the J gene lost 4 bases, with 6 bases spanning the gap. The CDR3 has 12 amino acids. CDR1 and CDR2 (germline): WSHSY, SAAADI. CDR3 loop: CASSVLADTQYF. The CDR3 DNA reads TGCGCCAGCAGTGTACTCGCAGATACGCAGTATTTT.

This rearrangement joins TRBV11-2 to TRBJ2-7, with 8 bases matching TRBD2. The CDR3 is 15 amino acids. The ends lost 1 base at V and 6 bases at J; junction bases unmatched: 8. CDR1 and CDR2 from the germline V gene are SGHAT and FQNNGV. The CDR3 protein is CASSLGGLESSEQYF. DNA for the CDR3: TGTGCCAGCAGCTTAGGGGGACTAGAGTCATCCGAGCAGTACTTC. The entire variable domain, with the rest obtained from reference TRBV11-2 and TRBJ2-7, is as follows: EAGVAQSPRYKIIEKRQSVAFWCNPISGHATLYWYQQILGQGPKLLIQFQNNGVVDDSQLPKDRFSAERLKGVDSTLKIQPAKLEDSAVYLCASSLGGLESSEQYFGPGTRLTVT.

This chain joins TRBV21-1 and TRBJ1-5; the D segment call TRBD1 is taken from the table without a DNA check. TRBV21-1 is a known pseudogene. This CDR3 comprises 17 residues. The CDR3 loop reads CASSNFFGTEIDQPQHF. In DNA form, the CDR3 reads TGTGCCAGCAGCAACTTTTTCGGGACAGAGATTGATCAGCCCCAGCATTTT.

The chain is built from TRBV28 and TRBJ2-5; 11 bases agree with TRBD2. Germline loops: CDR1 MDHEN, CDR2 SYDVKM. The CDR3 contains 14 residues. V gave up 8 bases and J gave up 3 bases; unmatched junction bases: 5. CDR3 DNA sequence: TGTGCCAGCGCTGTAGCGGGAGGGAAAGAGACCCAGTACTTC. It is translated as CASAVAGGKETQYF.

J is TRBJ2-3 and V is TRBV7-8; 9 nucleotides match TRBD2. The V and J ends lost 2 bases and 2 bases, in that order; junction bases with no gene match: 8. There are 17 residues in the CDR3. CDR1 and CDR2 (germline): SGHVS, FQNEAQ. The CDR3 here is CASSLTGAGGVTDTQYF. The CDR3 region has the DNA TGTGCCAGCAGCTTAACGGGAGCGGGGGGTGTCACAGATACGCAGTATTTT.

The V gene is TRBV6-1, the J gene TRBJ1-2; D is perhaps TRBD1 (5 bases). This CDR3 spans 14 amino acids. CDR1 is MNHNS and CDR2 is SASEGT in the germline V gene. V was clipped by 3 bases and J by 8 bases, with 16 bases between them. CDR3 sequence reads: CASSEANGHSGYTF. CDR3 bases: TGTGCCAGCAGTGAGGCGAACGGACATTCAGGCTACACCTTC.

The V call is TRBV25-1, the J call TRBJ2-2; TRBD2 matches 9 bases. The CDR3 sequence is 15 residues long. Trimming at V came to 6 bases and at J to 4 bases, leaving 6 bases not matched to a gene. Germline V CDR1 and CDR2: MGHDK, SYGVNS. The CDR3 is CASRDSGRPTGELFF. The DNA for the CDR3 is TGTGCCAGCAGAGATAGCGGGAGACCCACCGGGGAGCTGTTTTTT.

V gene TRBV10-3 combines with J gene TRBJ1-2; possible D gene TRBD1, 6 bases. Trimming took 6 bases from V and 6 from J, leaving 14 bases between them. This CDR3 has 13 residues. Germline loops: CDR1 ENHRY, CDR2 SYGVKD. CDR3 sequence reads: CAISRGGQDGYTF. The CDR3 DNA sequence: TGTGCCATCAGCCGGGGGGGGCAGGATGGCTACACCTTC.

The V gene is TRBV25-1, the J gene TRBJ2-2, with TRBD2 identical over 12 bases. The trim removed 5 bases at V and 5 bases at J, leaving 3 bases unmatched. The CDR3 totals 15 residues. Germline V gives CDR1 MGHDK, CDR2 SYGVNS. CDR3 DNA: TGTGCCAGCAGTCTAGCGGGAGGGGGTACCGGGGAGCTGTTTTTT. This codes for CASSLAGGGTGELFF.

The rearrangement uses TRBV19 and TRBJ1-6; 10 bases agree with TRBD1. The J segment lost 10 bases and the V segment lost 1 base, leaving 7 bases of the junction unmatched. CDR1 and CDR2 from the germline V gene are LNHDA and SQIVND (reference sequence). CDR3 length equals 16 residues. This chain's CDR3 is CASSIGRQGAYSPLHF. The CDR3 DNA is TGTGCCAGTAGTATAGGGCGACAGGGGGCCTACTCACCCCTCCACTTT.

The rearrangement joins TRBV5-1 to TRBJ1-1, with TRBD1 matching 8 bases. CDR1 and CDR2 from the germline V gene are SGHRS and YFSETQ. This CDR3 comprises 15 residues. V was clipped by 3 bases and J by 1 base; unmatched bases: 5. CDR3 in DNA: TGCGCCAGCAGCTGGAATACAGGGGGGAACACTGAAGCTTTCTTT. This translates into CASSWNTGGNTEAFF. Using reference TRBV5-1 and TRBJ1-1 for the parts outside the CDR3, the full variable domain is KAGVTQTPRYLIKTRGQQVTLSCSPISGHRSVSWYQQTPGQGLQFLFEYFSETQRNKGNFPGRFSGRQFSNSRSEMNVSTLELGDSALYLCASSWNTGGNTEAFFGQGTRLTVV.

The genes are TRBV20-1 and TRBJ1-6; D gene ambiguous. This CDR3 is built from 16 residues. Germline loops: CDR1 DFQATT, CDR2 SNEGSKA (reference sequence). V gave up 3 bases and J gave up 0 bases, with 12 bases separating them. CDR3 sequence: CSASGGSSSYNSPLHF. CDR3 nucleotides: TGCAGTGCTAGTGGAGGGTCCAGCTCCTATAATTCACCCCTCCACTTT.

This clone was found a few times. The genes are TRBV5-6 and TRBJ2-7; D unresolved. The CDR3 consists of 13 residues. V dropped 4 bases and J dropped 7 bases, with 15 bases sitting between them. Germline V lookup: CDR1 SGHDT, CDR2 YYEEEE. Written as DNA, the CDR3 is TGTGCCAGCAGCCCTGTCACTCGGTGGGAGCAGTACTTC. Translation gives CASSPVTRWEQYF.

The rearrangement uses TRBV9 and TRBJ1-1; the D is unclear. Germline V gene lookup returns CDR1 SGDLS and CDR2 YYNGEE. V was cut by 0 bases and J by 6 bases, with 9 bases left in between. The CDR3 spans 13 residues. The DNA of the CDR3 is TGTGCCAGCAGCGTAGAGGTGGGCTCTGAAGCTTTCTTT. Protein product: CASSVEVGSEAFF.

This clone has only one observation. The chain uses TRBV7-2 and TRBJ2-1, with unresolved D. Trimming pared 3 bases from V and 6 bases from J, leaving 9 bases between. The germline V gene encodes CDR1 SGHTA and CDR2 FQGNSA. CDR3 length: 13 residues. This chain's CDR3 is CASSFEQINEQFF. The CDR3 DNA reads as TGTGCCAGCAGCTTCGAACAGATCAATGAGCAGTTCTTC.

This clone was picked up a small number of times. J is TRBJ1-5 and V is TRBV28; D not resolved. This CDR3 spans 15 amino acids. Germline lookup yields CDR1 MDHEN and CDR2 SYDVKM. V lost 7 bases and J 2 bases, leaving 15 bases between the germline ends. This chain's CDR3 is CASTRGGIGNQPQHF. CDR3 in DNA: TGTGCCAGCACCCGGGGAGGGATTGGCAATCAGCCCCAGCATTTT.

The chain couples TRBV5-1 to TRBJ2-5; D is possibly TRBD2 (6 bases). This CDR3 contains 15 residues. The V end was cut by 0 bases, the J end by 2 bases, with 11 bases between. In germline, CDR1 is SGHRS, CDR2 YFSETQ. CDR3 sequence: CASSLGRVRQETQYF. The DNA for the CDR3 is TGCGCCAGCAGCTTGGGGAGGGTTCGGCAAGAGACCCAGTACTTC.

The chain is built from TRBV18 and TRBJ2-1, with 8 positions matching TRBD1. The ends lost 6 bases at V and 9 bases at J; junction bases unmatched: 10. This CDR3 spans 14 amino acids. The germline gives CDR1 KGHSH, CDR2 LQKENI. The CDR3 loop is CASSQNRGLGEQFF. The CDR3 bases are TGTGCCAGCTCGCAAAACAGGGGGTTAGGTGAGCAGTTCTTC. The complete variable domain, with remaining parts taken from reference TRBV18 and TRBJ2-1, reads NAGVMQNPRHLVRRRGQEARLRCSPMKGHSHVYWYRQLPEEGLKFMVYLQKENIIDESGMPKERFSAEFPKEGPSILRIQQVVRGDSAAYFCASSQNRGLGEQFFGPGTRLTVL.

V gene TRBV11-1 combines with J gene TRBJ2-1, with TRBD2 identical over 7 bases. The CDR3 runs to 14 residues. With V trimmed by 5 bases and J by 6 bases, 7 bases remained unmatched. The germline CDR1 and CDR2 sequences are SGHAT and FQDESV (reference sequence). The CDR3 here is CASSPPGLFNEQFF. The CDR3 nucleotides read TGTGCCAGCAGCCCACCGGGACTATTCAATGAGCAGTTCTTC.

V usage is TRBV10-3 and J usage is TRBJ2-7; D is unclear. Germline lookup yields CDR1 ENHRY and CDR2 SYGVKD. V lost 2 bases and J 1 base, leaving 9 bases between the germline ends. This CDR3 is 14 amino acids long. DNA for the CDR3: TGTGCCATCAGTGAGAGGCAGGATTCCTACGAGCAGTACTTC. This sequence encodes CAISERQDSYEQYF.

The V gene is TRBV6-4, the J gene TRBJ1-1; no clear D gene. Between the trimmed V and J ends, which lost 5 bases and 1 base, there was a span of 8 bases. The germline V gene encodes CDR1 MRHNA and CDR2 SNTAGT. This CDR3 is built from 13 residues. The CDR3 bases are TGTGCCAGCAGTTTTCAGGAGAACACTGAAGCTTTCTTT. Translation gives CASSFQENTEAFF.

The rearrangement uses TRBV12-3 or TRBV12-4 and TRBJ2-7; D possibly corresponds to TRBD1 (6 bases). The CDR3 consists of 13 residues. V was shortened by 3 bases and J by 2 bases, with 8 bases between the two germline ends. The CDR3: CASSFRTAYEQYF. CDR3 nucleotides: TGTGCCAGCAGTTTCAGGACAGCCTACGAGCAGTACTTC.

The chain links TRBV19 to TRBJ2-1; D may be TRBD2 (5 bases). The germline V gene has CDR1 LNHDA and CDR2 SQIVND (reference sequence). V was trimmed by 5 bases and J by 11 bases, leaving 10 bases between them. The CDR3 is made up of 11 amino acids. CDR3 protein: CASSVGLQQFF. CDR3 nucleotide sequence: TGTGCCAGTAGTGTCGGACTGCAGCAGTTCTTC.

The chain employs TRBV28 and TRBJ1-3; perhaps TRBD1 as D (5 bases). Germline V CDR1 and CDR2: MDHEN, SYDVKM. Trimming removed 6 bases from V and 4 bases from J, with 19 bases in between. The CDR3 extends over 16 amino acids. The CDR3 reads CASSDRGAVGGNTIYF. The CDR3, as DNA: TGTGCCAGCAGCGATCGTGGGGCAGTTGGGGGAAACACCATATATTTT.

This clone showed up just once. The gene calls are TRBV9 and TRBJ1-1; a possible D gene is TRBD1 (5 bases). V dropped 4 bases and J dropped 3 bases, with 10 bases sitting between them. The germline CDR1 and CDR2 sequences are SGDLS and YYNGEE. The CDR3 extends over 13 amino acids. CDR3 sequence reads: CASSRDSDTEAFF. In nucleotides, the CDR3 is TGTGCCAGCAGCCGGGACTCAGACACTGAAGCTTTCTTT. The entire variable domain, with the rest obtained from reference TRBV9 and TRBJ1-1, is as follows: DSGVTQTPKHLITATGQRVTLRCSPRSGDLSVYWYQQSLDQGLQFLIQYYNGEERAKGNILERFSAQQFPDLHSELNLSSLELGDSALYFCASSRDSDTEAFFGQGTRLTVV.

The genes are TRBV19 and TRBJ1-4, with 8 bases identical to TRBD1. Trimming took 6 bases from V and 12 from J; bases not matched to a gene: 3. Per the germline V gene, CDR1 is LNHDA and CDR2 is SQIVND (reference sequence). The CDR3 loop spans 11 amino acids. The CDR3 region has the DNA TGTGCCAGTAGCGGACAGGGCGAACTGTTTTTT. Its translation is CASSGQGELFF.